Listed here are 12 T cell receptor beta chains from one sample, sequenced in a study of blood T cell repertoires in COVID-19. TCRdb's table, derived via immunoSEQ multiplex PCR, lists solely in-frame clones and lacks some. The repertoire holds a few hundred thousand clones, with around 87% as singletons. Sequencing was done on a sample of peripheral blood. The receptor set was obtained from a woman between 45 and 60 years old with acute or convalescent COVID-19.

CDR3 DNA: TGTGCCAGTAGTCCACGTACCGGGATCTCCTACGAGCAGTACTTC. It translates to CASSPRTGISYEQYF. V and J are TRBV19 and TRBJ2-7, with D possibly TRBD2 on 5 matching bases. The CDR3 is made up of 15 amino acids. Trimming left V 5 bases short and J 0 bases short, with 14 bases between. From germline, CDR1 is LNHDA and CDR2 SQIVND (reference sequence).

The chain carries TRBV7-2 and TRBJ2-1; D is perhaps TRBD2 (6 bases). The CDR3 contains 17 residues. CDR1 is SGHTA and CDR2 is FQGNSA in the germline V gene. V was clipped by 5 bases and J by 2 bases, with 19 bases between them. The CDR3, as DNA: TGTGCCAGCAGCCCTGGCCCGGTGGGGGGAACCTACAATGAGCAGTTCTTC. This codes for CASSPGPVGGTYNEQFF.

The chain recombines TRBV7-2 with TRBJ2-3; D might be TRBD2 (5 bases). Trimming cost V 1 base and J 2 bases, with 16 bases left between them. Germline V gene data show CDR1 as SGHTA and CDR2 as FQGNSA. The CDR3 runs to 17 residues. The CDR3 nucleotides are TGTGCCAGCAGCTTAGTTTCCGCGGGTGCTCTCACAGATACGCAGTATTTT. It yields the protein CASSLVSAGALTDTQYF.

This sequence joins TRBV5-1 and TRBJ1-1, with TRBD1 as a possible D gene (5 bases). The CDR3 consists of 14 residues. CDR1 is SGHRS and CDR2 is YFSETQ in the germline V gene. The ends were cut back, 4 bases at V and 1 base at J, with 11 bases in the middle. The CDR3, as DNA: TGCGCCAGCAGCCCGGTCGGGGGGAACACTGAAGCTTTCTTT. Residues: CASSPVGGNTEAFF.

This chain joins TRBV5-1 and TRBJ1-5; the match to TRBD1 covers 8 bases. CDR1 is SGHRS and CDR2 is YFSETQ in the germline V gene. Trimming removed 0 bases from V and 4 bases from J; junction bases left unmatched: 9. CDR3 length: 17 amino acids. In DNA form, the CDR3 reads TGCGCCAGCAGCTTGGGGGGGACAGGCTCTGTAAATCAGCCCCAGCATTTT. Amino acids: CASSLGGTGSVNQPQHF. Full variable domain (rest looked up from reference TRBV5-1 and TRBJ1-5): KAGVTQTPRYLIKTRGQQVTLSCSPISGHRSVSWYQQTPGQGLQFLFEYFSETQRNKGNFPGRFSGRQFSNSRSEMNVSTLELGDSALYLCASSLGGTGSVNQPQHFGDGTRLSIL.

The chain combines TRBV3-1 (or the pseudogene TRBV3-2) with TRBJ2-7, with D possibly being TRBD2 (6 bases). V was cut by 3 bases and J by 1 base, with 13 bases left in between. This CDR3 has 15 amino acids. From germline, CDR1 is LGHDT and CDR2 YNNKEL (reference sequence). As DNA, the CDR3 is TGTGCCAGCAGCCATTCTAGCGCGGGGTCCTACGAGCAGTACTTC. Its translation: CASSHSSAGSYEQYF.

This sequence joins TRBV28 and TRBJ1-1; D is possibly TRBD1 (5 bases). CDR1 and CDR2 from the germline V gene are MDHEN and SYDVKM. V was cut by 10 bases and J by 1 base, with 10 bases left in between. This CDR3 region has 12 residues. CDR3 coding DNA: TGTGCCATCGTAACAGGGAACACTGAAGCTTTCTTT. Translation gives CAIVTGNTEAFF.

For the CDR3, the DNA is TGTGCCACCAGCAGAGAAGCAGCAGGGGGCTACACCTTC. This sequence encodes CATSREAAGGYTF. V usage is TRBV15 and J usage is TRBJ1-2; TRBD1 is a possible D gene (5 bases). Germline V gene sequence: CDR1 LNHNV, CDR2 YYDKDF (reference sequence). The CDR3 is made up of 13 amino acids. V was clipped by 0 bases and J by 8 bases, with 10 bases between them.

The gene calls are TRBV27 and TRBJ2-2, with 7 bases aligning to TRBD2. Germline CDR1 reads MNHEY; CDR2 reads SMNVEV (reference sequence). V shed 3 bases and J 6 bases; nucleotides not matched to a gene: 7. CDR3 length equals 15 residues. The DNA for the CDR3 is TGTGCCAGCAGTTTGGTGGGAGGGCTGGCCGGGGAGCTGTTTTTT. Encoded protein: CASSLVGGLAGELFF.

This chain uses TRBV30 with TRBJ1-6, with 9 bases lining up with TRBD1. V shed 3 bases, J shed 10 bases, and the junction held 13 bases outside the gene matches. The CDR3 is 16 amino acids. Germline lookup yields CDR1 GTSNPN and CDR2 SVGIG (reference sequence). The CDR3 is CAWSPISGQGRSPLHF. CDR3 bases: TGTGCCTGGAGCCCCATCTCAGGACAGGGGAGATCACCCCTCCACTTT.

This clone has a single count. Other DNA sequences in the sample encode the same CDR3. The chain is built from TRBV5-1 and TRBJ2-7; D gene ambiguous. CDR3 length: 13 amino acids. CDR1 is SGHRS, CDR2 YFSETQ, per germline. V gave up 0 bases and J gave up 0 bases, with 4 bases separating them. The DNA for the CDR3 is TGCGCCAGCAGCTTGGCGGGCTCCTACGAGCAGTACTTC. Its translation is CASSLAGSYEQYF.

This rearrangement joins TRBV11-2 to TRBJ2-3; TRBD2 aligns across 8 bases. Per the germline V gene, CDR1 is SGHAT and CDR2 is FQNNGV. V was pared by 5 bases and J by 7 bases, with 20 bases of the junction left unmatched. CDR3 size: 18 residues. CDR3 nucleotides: TGTGCCAGCAGCCAACATCCTCTTGGGGCGGGAGGTCGGTATACGCAGTATTTT. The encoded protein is CASSQHPLGAGGRYTQYF.